Listed below are T cell receptor beta chains from one sample, sequenced in a study of T-cell memory formation after mild COVID-19. One entry per CDR3 protein, called by TCRdb with MiXCR from the 5' RACE reads. The repertoire holds roughly 190,000 distinct CDR3 sequences, about 16% seen once, with 2.4% in the top ten. Sequencing was done on a sample of PBMCs or a T cell subset sorted from them (not recorded which). The receptors were sampled from an adult woman who had mild COVID-19 (a few samples of this study predate the infection). Cell type and time point are not known. Both conserved end residues are part of each CDR3. A D gene is named only where the DNA matches it firmly. Expanded clones get a size class; other rows say once, few or many, or leave the size out.

CSASVRLAGTQYF	TGCAGTGCTAGCGTCCGACTAGCGGGTACGCAGTATTTT	TRBV20-1	TRBD2	few	TRBJ2-3
CATSEPGGYGYTF	TGTGCCACCAGTGAGCCAGGGGGCTATGGCTACACCTTC	TRBV24-1	TRBD1	NA	TRBJ1-2
CSARVPGTSFYEQYF	TGCAGTGCTAGAGTACCCGGGACCAGCTTCTACGAGCAGTACTTC	TRBV20-1	NA	NA	TRBJ2-7
CASSLFPTRPETQYF	TGCGCCAGCAGCTTGTTTCCTACCCGACCAGAGACCCAGTACTTC	TRBV5-1	NA	NA	TRBJ2-5
CSARVLQGAGEKLFF	TGCAGTGCTAGAGTCCTACAGGGGGCTGGTGAAAAACTGTTTTTT	TRBV20-1	TRBD1	few	TRBJ1-4
CASSPHPIAGGRGSYNEQFF	TGTGCCAGCAGCCCCCACCCTATCGCCGGGGGCCGAGGCTCCTACAATGAGCAGTTCTTC	TRBV7-6	NA	NA	TRBJ2-1
CASSSSGGLPYEQYF	TGTGCCAGCAGCTCGAGCGGGGGCCTTCCCTACGAGCAGTACTTC	TRBV4-2	TRBD2	NA	TRBJ2-7
CASRGDSFNQPQHF	TGTGCCAGCAGGGGGGACAGTTTTAATCAGCCCCAGCATTTT	TRBV2	TRBD1	once	TRBJ1-5
CASSVDGTVNTDEQYF	TGTGCCAGCAGCGTGGACGGGACCGTTAATACCGACGAGCAGTACTTC	TRBV9	NA	few	TRBJ2-7
CASSAVGQTLEAFF	TGTGCCAGCTCAGCCGTCGGGCAGACCCTTGAAGCTTTCTTT	TRBV18	NA	few	TRBJ1-1
CASSQGASGHARDTQYF	TGTGCCAGCAGTCAGGGGGCTAGCGGCCATGCACGGGATACGCAGTATTTT	TRBV7-2	NA	many	TRBJ2-3
CASSWGSSYEQYF	TGTGCCAGCAGTTGGGGCAGCTCCTACGAGCAGTACTTC	TRBV12-3/TRBV12-4	NA	few	TRBJ2-7
CASSRAGTPHGYTF	TGTGCCAGCAGTCGGGCCGGGACGCCTCATGGCTACACCTTC	TRBV6-5	NA	many	TRBJ1-2
CSVARGENTEAFF	TGCAGCGTGGCCAGGGGCGAGAACACTGAAGCTTTCTTT	TRBV29-1	NA	few	TRBJ1-1
CAIESGAGDAAEKLFF	TGTGCCATCGAGTCAGGGGCGGGGGATGCGGCCGAAAAACTGTTTTTT	TRBV21-1	NA	many	TRBJ1-4
CASSYRTGGGTEAFF	TGCGCCAGCAGCTACAGGACAGGGGGCGGGACTGAAGCTTTCTTT	TRBV5-1	TRBD1	NA	TRBJ1-1
CASSQPLTSGRETQYF	TGTGCCAGCAGCCAGCCCTTGACTAGCGGGAGAGAGACCCAGTACTTC	TRBV3-1	TRBD2	NA	TRBJ2-5
CASSRDYNNEQFF	TGTGCCAGCAGCCGGGACTACAACAATGAGCAGTTCTTC	TRBV5-4	TRBD2	NA	TRBJ2-1
CSARGAAGWDSPLHF	TGCAGTGCTAGAGGGGCGGCAGGGTGGGACTCACCCCTCCACTTT	TRBV20-1	NA	NA	TRBJ1-6
CASSQVRGFSGNTDTQYF	TGCGCCAGCAGCCAAGTGAGGGGTTTTAGCGGTAACACAGATACGCAGTATTTT	TRBV4-1	NA	NA	TRBJ2-3
CASSPGQGLVYGYTF	TGTGCCAGCAGTCCCGGACAGGGTTTGGTCTATGGCTACACCTTC	TRBV12-3/TRBV12-4	TRBD1	few	TRBJ1-2
CASNSGTLNTEAFF	TGTGCCAGTAACTCGGGGACGTTGAACACTGAAGCTTTCTTT	TRBV7-8	NA	NA	TRBJ1-1
CASSSRRNHGYTF	TGTGCCAGCAGCTCTCGACGGAACCACGGCTACACCTTC	TRBV5-4	NA	NA	TRBJ1-2
CASSREEMNTEAFF	TGCGCCAGCAGCAGGGAAGAGATGAACACTGAAGCTTTCTTT	TRBV5-1	NA	few	TRBJ1-1
CASSPKVDREGQPQHF	TGTGCCAGCTCACCAAAGGTCGACAGGGAAGGGCAGCCCCAGCATTTT	TRBV18	TRBD1	few	TRBJ1-5
CASKASNQPQHF	TGTGCCAGCAAGGCAAGCAATCAGCCCCAGCATTTT	TRBV6-5	NA	many	TRBJ1-5
CASSLRTEAGELFF	TGTGCCAGCAGCTTAAGGACAGAGGCCGGGGAGCTGTTTTTT	TRBV11-3	NA	NA	TRBJ2-2
CASSGKTAEAFF	TGTGCCAGCAGTGGGAAGACAGCTGAAGCTTTCTTT	TRBV2	NA	NA	TRBJ1-1
CSVQTSGRAGEQFF	TGCAGCGTCCAAACTAGCGGGAGGGCCGGTGAGCAGTTCTTC	TRBV29-1	TRBD2	NA	TRBJ2-1
CASSGGGGTDTQYF	TGCGCCAGCTCAGGAGGTGGGGGCACAGATACGCAGTATTTT	TRBV5-1	NA	NA	TRBJ2-3
CASSLERSASPLHF	TGTGCCAGCAGCTTGGAGAGGTCGGCTTCACCCCTCCACTTT	TRBV5-4	NA	NA	TRBJ1-6
CASSSRQGGYGYTF	TGTGCCAGCAGCTCTCGACAGGGGGGCTATGGCTACACCTTC	TRBV7-9	TRBD1	once	TRBJ1-2
CASSQETSGVHEQFF	TGTGCCAGCAGCCAAGAAACTAGCGGCGTTCATGAGCAGTTCTTC	TRBV4-2	TRBD2	NA	TRBJ2-1
CATSDGLVGQPQHF	TGTGCCACCAGTGATGGTCTGGTTGGTCAGCCCCAGCATTTT	TRBV24-1	NA	NA	TRBJ1-5
CASSYEGGNTEAFF	TGTGCCAGCAGTTACGAGGGGGGGAACACTGAAGCTTTCTTT	TRBV6-5	NA	NA	TRBJ1-1
CASSIEDRATQYF	TGTGCCAGTAGTATAGAGGACAGGGCTACGCAGTATTTT	TRBV19	TRBD1	few	TRBJ2-3
CASSYGRRDEQFF	TGCGCCAGCAGCTACGGGAGGAGGGATGAGCAGTTCTTC	TRBV5-1	TRBD2	NA	TRBJ2-1
CASTPSGTGGSKTQYF	TGTGCCAGCACCCCATCCGGGACAGGGGGCTCGAAGACCCAGTACTTC	TRBV12-3/TRBV12-4	TRBD1	NA	TRBJ2-5
CATSDGLNGYTF	TGTGCCACCAGTGATGGGTTGAATGGCTACACCTTC	TRBV24-1	NA	NA	TRBJ1-2
CASSLSRTGSRSPLHF	TGTGCCAGCAGTTTATCCCGGACAGGCAGTCGGTCACCCCTCCACTTT	TRBV27	TRBD1	NA	TRBJ1-6
CAWKRGNTEAFF	TGTGCCTGGAAAAGGGGGAACACTGAAGCTTTCTTT	TRBV30	NA	NA	TRBJ1-1
CASSVRDTRNTEAFF	TGTGCCAGCAGTGTAAGGGACACCAGGAACACTGAAGCTTTCTTT	TRBV27	NA	few	TRBJ1-1
CASRRTGGSSGELFF	TGTGCCTCTCGGCGGACAGGGGGATCATCTGGGGAGCTGTTTTTT	TRBV7-6	TRBD1	few	TRBJ2-2
CATSDFRGPTGELFF	TGTGCCACCAGTGATTTTAGGGGGCCCACCGGGGAGCTGTTTTTT	TRBV24-1	TRBD1	few	TRBJ2-2
CASSLGGLSNQPQHF	TGTGCCAGCAGTTTAGGGGGGCTTAGCAATCAGCCCCAGCATTTT	TRBV12-3/TRBV12-4	NA	many	TRBJ1-5
CSVGQHYGYTF	TGCAGCGTTGGACAGCACTATGGCTACACCTTC	TRBV29-1	NA	few	TRBJ1-2
CASSQAQGITEAFF	TGTGCCAGCAGCCAGGCCCAGGGGATAACTGAAGCTTTCTTT	TRBV3-1	NA	NA	TRBJ1-1
CATSDYPGSGYTF	TGTGCCACCAGTGATTACCCCGGGAGTGGCTACACCTTC	TRBV24-1	NA	NA	TRBJ1-2
CASSLDYRMNTEAFF	TGTGCCAGCAGTTTAGATTACAGGATGAACACTGAAGCTTTCTTT	TRBV12-3/TRBV12-4	NA	NA	TRBJ1-1
CASRRDPGLTYNEQFF	TGCGCCAGCAGAAGAGATCCGGGACTAACGTACAATGAGCAGTTCTTC	TRBV5-1	TRBD2	many	TRBJ2-1
CASSQVQGAEGYTF	TGTGCCAGCAGCCAAGTGCAGGGGGCGGAAGGCTACACCTTC	TRBV3-1	TRBD1	few	TRBJ1-2
CASTPREGLGSPLHF	TGTGCCAGCACCCCGAGGGAGGGACTCGGGTCACCCCTCCACTTT	TRBV2	NA	NA	TRBJ1-6
CASSQAANTEAFF	TGTGCCAGCAGCCAGGCGGCCAACACTGAAGCTTTCTTT	TRBV3-1	NA	few	TRBJ1-1
CASSDLGGNNEQFF	TGTGCCAGCAGTGACTTGGGGGGTAACAATGAGCAGTTCTTC	TRBV6-4	NA	many	TRBJ2-1
CASREGGSTNYGYTF	TGCGCCAGCAGGGAGGGCGGATCTACTAACTATGGCTACACCTTC	TRBV5-1	NA	NA	TRBJ1-2